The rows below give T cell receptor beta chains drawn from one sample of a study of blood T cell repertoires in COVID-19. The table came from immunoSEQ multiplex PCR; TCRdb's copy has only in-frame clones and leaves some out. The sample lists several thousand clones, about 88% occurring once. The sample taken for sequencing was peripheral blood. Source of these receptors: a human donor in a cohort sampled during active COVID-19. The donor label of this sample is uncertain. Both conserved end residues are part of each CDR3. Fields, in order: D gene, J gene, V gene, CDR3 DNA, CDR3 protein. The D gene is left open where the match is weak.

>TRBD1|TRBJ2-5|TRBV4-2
TGTGCCAGCAGCCTTAGGGACAGCGGTCAAGAGACCCAGTACTTC
CASSLRDSGQETQYF
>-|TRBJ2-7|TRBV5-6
TGTGCCAGCAGCTTTGGTGGCAGTCCTCCGTACGAGCAGTACTTC
CASSFGGSPPYEQYF
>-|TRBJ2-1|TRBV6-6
TGTGCCAGCAGTCTCAGGGGTTACAATGAGCAGTTCTTC
CASSLRGYNEQFF
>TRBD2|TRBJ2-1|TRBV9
TGTGCCAGCAGCGTCGGGGGGGCTGGGTCCGATGAGCAGTTCTTC
CASSVGGAGSDEQFF
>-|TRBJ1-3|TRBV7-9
TGTGCCAGCAGCTTAGGGCTTGGAAACACCATATATTTT
CASSLGLGNTIYF
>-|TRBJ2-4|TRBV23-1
TGCGCCAGCAGCGATGACAGGAATATAGCCAAAAACATTCAGTACTTC
CASSDDRNIAKNIQYF
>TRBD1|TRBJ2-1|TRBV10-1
TGCGCCAGCAGTGAGGGGGGGACAGGGTCCAATGAGCAGTTCTTC
CASSEGGTGSNEQFF
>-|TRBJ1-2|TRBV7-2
TGTGCCAGCAGTTATGGACAGAACTATGGCTACACCTTC
CASSYGQNYGYTF
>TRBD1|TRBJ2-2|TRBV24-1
TGTGCCACCAGTGACCCCAGGGGGCAATCCGGGGAGCTGTTTTTT
CATSDPRGQSGELFF
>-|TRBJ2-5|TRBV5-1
TGCGCCAGCAGCCAGGAGGGGTCAGAGACCCAGTACTTC
CASSQEGSETQYF
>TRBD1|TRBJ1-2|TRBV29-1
TGCAGCGGAGGACAGGGAAACTATGGCTACACCTTC
CSGGQGNYGYTF
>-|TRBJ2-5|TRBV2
TGTGCCAGCAGTGACCAATTAGTCGTCCAAGAGACCCAGTACTTC
CASSDQLVVQETQYF
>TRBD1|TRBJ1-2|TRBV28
TGTGCCAGCAGTCCCCCAGGGGGGAACTATGGCTACACCTTC
CASSPPGGNYGYTF
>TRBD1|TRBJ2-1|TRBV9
TGTGCCAGCAGCTCCTTCCCGGGACAGGGTACATTAATCTCCTACAATGAGCAGTTCTTC
CASSSFPGQGTLISYNEQFF
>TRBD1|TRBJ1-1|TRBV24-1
TGTGCCACCAGTGATTCCGACAGGGAACGGCACACTGAAGCTTTCTTT
CATSDSDRERHTEAFF
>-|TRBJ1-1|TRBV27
TGTGCCAGCAGTAACGTAAATCTGCAGGAAGCTTTCTTT
CASSNVNLQEAFF
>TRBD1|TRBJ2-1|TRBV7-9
TGTGCCAGCAGCCTGCAGGGGGCGCTTTCCAATGAGCAGTTCTTC
CASSLQGALSNEQFF
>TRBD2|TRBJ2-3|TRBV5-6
TGTGCCAGCAGCTTTCTGGTGAGCGGGGACACAGATACGCAGTATTTT
CASSFLVSGDTDTQYF
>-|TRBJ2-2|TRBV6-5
TGTGCCAGCAGTCAGGGACTCTCCACCGGGGAGCTGTTTTTT
CASSQGLSTGELFF
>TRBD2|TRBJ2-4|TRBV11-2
TGTGCCAGCAGCTTGCGGGGGGCGGGAAACATTCAGTACTTC
CASSLRGAGNIQYF